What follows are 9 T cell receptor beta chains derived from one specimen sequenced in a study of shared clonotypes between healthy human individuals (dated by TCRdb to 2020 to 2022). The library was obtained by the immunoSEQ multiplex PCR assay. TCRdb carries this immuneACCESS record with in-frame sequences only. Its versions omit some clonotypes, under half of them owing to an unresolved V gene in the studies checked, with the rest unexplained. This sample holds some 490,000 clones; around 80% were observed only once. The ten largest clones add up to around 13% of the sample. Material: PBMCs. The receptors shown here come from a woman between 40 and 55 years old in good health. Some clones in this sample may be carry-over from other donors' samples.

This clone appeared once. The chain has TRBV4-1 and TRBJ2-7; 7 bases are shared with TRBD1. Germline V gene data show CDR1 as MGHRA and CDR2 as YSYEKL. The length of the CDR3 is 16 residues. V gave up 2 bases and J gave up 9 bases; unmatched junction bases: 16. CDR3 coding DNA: TGCGCCAGCAGCCAAAGGGGACAGTCAAGCCTACGAGCGCAGTACTTC. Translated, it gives CASSQRGQSSLRAQYF.

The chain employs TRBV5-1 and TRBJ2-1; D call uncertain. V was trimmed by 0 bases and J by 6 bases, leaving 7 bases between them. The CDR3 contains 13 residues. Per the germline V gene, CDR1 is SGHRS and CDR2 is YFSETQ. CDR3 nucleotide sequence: TGCGCCAGCAGCTTGGACAACTCCAATGAGCAGTTCTTC. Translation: CASSLDNSNEQFF.

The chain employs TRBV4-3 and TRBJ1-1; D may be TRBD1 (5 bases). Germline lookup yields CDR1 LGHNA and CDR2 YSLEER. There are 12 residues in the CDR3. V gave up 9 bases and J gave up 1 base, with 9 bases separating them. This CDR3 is CARKGRNTEAFF. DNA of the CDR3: TGCGCCAGGAAGGGGCGGAACACTGAAGCTTTCTTT.

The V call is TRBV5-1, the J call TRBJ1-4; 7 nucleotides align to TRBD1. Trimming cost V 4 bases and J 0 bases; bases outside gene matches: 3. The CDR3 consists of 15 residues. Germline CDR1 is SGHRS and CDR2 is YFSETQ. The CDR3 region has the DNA TGCGCCAGCAGCGTGACAGGGTCAACTAATGAAAAACTGTTTTTT. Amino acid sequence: CASSVTGSTNEKLFF.

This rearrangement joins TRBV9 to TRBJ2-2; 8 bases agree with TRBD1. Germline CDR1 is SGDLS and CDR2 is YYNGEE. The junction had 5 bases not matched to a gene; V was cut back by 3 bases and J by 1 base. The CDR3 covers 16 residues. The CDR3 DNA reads TGTGCCAGCAGCGCCAGGGGGCGCGGGAACACCGGGGAGCTGTTTTTT. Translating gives CASSARGRGNTGELFF.

The CDR3 loop reads CASSLEQGVRGYTF. The CDR3 bases are TGCGCCAGCAGCTTGGAACAGGGTGTACGGGGCTACACCTTC. The chain has TRBV5-1 and TRBJ1-2; D may be TRBD1 (6 bases). With 0 bases removed from V and 8 bases from J, the gap between germline ends came to 14 bases. Germline CDR1 reads SGHRS; CDR2 reads YFSETQ. The CDR3 extends over 14 amino acids. Using reference TRBV5-1 and TRBJ1-2 for the parts outside the CDR3, the full variable domain is KAGVTQTPRYLIKTRGQQVTLSCSPISGHRSVSWYQQTPGQGLQFLFEYFSETQRNKGNFPGRFSGRQFSNSRSEMNVSTLELGDSALYLCASSLEQGVRGYTFGSGTRLTVV.

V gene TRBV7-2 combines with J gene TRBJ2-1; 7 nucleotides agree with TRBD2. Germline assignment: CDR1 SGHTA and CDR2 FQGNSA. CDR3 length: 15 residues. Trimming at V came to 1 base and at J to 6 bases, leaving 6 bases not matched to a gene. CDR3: CASSLGGSFSNEQFF. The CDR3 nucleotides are TGTGCCAGCAGCTTAGGCGGGAGCTTCAGCAATGAGCAGTTCTTC.

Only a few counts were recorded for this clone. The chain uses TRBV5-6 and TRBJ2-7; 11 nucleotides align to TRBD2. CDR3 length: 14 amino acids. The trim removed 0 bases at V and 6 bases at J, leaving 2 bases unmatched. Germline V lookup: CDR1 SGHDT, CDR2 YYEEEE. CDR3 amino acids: CASSLVLAGGEQYF. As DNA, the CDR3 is TGTGCCAGCAGCTTGGTTCTAGCGGGAGGCGAGCAGTACTTC.

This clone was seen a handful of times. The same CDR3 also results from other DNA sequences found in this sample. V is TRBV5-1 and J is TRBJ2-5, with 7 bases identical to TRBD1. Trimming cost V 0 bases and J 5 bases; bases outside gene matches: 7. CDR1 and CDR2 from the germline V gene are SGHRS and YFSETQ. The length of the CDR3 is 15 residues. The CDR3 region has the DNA TGCGCCAGCAGCTTGGGTTCAGGGGGTTGGGAGACCCAGTACTTC. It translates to CASSLGSGGWETQYF. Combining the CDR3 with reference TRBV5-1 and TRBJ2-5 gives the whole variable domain KAGVTQTPRYLIKTRGQQVTLSCSPISGHRSVSWYQQTPGQGLQFLFEYFSETQRNKGNFPGRFSGRQFSNSRSEMNVSTLELGDSALYLCASSLGSGGWETQYFGPGTRLLVL.